This TCR beta chain was sequenced for a study of blood T cell repertoires in COVID-19. Study-wide background: Nucleic acid was either cDNA or gDNA, and it came from T cells, B-cell-depleted T cells, or PBMCs.

Sequencing was performed with immunoSEQ multiplex PCR; in TCRdb, only in-frame clones are kept and a portion is missing. The top ten hold around 3.5% of the sample, which has about 190,000 clones, approximately 88% seen once. This CDR3 is built from 11 residues. Trimming cost V 2 bases and J 6 bases, with 5 bases left between them. Germline assignment: CDR1 SGHDN and CDR2 FVKESK. Recruits, aged roughly 18 to 90 years, lived in about two dozen US areas. The chain is built from TRBV14 and TRBJ2-7; D is undetermined. The origin of this receptor is a woman aged 30 to 39 who had recovered from COVID-19. The sequenced material came from PBMCs or T cells enriched from blood (not recorded which). The CDR3 bases are TGTGCCAGCAGCCAAATCTCCGAGCAGTACTTC. Its translation is CASSQISEQYF.